This T cell receptor beta chain was retrieved from a study of blood T cell repertoires in COVID-19 (dated by TCRdb to between 2020 and 2021). Context from the whole study: The collaborator samples originated in the United States, Italy and Spain and spanned the acute and convalescent phases of COVID-19. The repertoires were released in a freely available public database intended as a resource for research on the immune response to SARS-CoV-2. The prospective study material was composed of cDNA or gDNA derived from T cells, B-cell-depleted T cells, or PBMCs. Deeply sampled blood TCRbeta repertoires from subjects exposed to, actively infected with, or recovered from COVID-19 were included in the dataset. Samples came from the ongoing ImmuneRACE study (first 160 participants) plus 1,254 subjects from 6 global collaborators. Sample metadata almost always included a de-identified subject ID, COVID-19 status, age in years and sex. Where available, HLA class I and class II types were obtained from metadata supplied by the sample provider rather than from assay-based typing. The paper as a whole reports these results and caveats: The amount of clinical and demographic metadata varied by source and participant and was provided uncurated.

The germline V gene specifies SQVTM as CDR1 and ANQGSEA as CDR2. Trimming at the junction amounts to 3 bases on V and 4 bases on J, and the germline ends lie 9 bases apart. The CDR3 has 12 amino acids, counting the end cysteine and phenylalanine. Solely the CDR3 DNA is kept, with 36 bases framed from the first base. TCRbeta CDR3 regions were amplified from genomic DNA by means of the immunoSEQ Assay, a bias-controlled multiplex PCR. Processing in the source paper ran as follows. The number of nucleated cells in each sample was estimated by amplification of reference gene primers within the assay. Sequence reads were collapsed and filtered to measure the absolute abundance of every unique TCRbeta CDR3 rearrangement. Productive Simpson clonality was computed per sample as the square root of Simpson's diversity index over productive rearrangements. In TCRdb, the immuneACCESS table is reduced to in-frame sequences with V and J assigned. These tables do not hold every clone; where another copy was compared, an unresolved V gene accounts for under half, and the others remain unexplained. V and J calls and clone size are copied from that table; D and trimming were computed from the DNA. The sample yields roughly 250,000 clones; 75% to 90% were counted once. Less than 10% of the sample comes from the top ten.

As regards this clone: The clone's antigen remains unknown. Base qualities are not at hand, and no much larger clone is one base apart.

Each collaborating institution followed its own protocols to collect whole blood in K2EDTA tubes. For TCRbeta analysis, collaborators shipped samples as frozen whole blood, isolated PBMCs, or DNA extracted from either of those sample types. The receptor chain draws on TRBV29-1 and TRBJ1-1; the D gene is perhaps TRBD1, on 5 matching bases. The clonotype comes from a human donor in a cohort sampled during active COVID-19. The specimen was peripheral blood. CDR3 loop: CSVDGGGTEAFF. The base sequence is TGCAGCGTTGATGGGGGGGGCACTGAAGCTTTCTTT.